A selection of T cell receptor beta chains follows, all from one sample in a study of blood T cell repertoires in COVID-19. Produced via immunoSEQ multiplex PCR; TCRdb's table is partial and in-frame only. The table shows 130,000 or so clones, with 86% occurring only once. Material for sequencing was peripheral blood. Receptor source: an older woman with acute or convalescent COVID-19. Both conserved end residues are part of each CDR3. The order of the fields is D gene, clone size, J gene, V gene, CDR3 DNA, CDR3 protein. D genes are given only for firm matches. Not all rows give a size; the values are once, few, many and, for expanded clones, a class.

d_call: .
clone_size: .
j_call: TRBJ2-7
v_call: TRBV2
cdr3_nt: TGTGCCAGCAGTGAATTGGCAGCGAGCTCCTACGAGCAGTACTTC
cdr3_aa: CASSELAASSYEQYF

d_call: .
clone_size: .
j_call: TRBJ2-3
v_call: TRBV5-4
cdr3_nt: TGTGCCAGCAGCCCCCCCGGACAAATCGGAGATACGCAGTATTTT
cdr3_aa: CASSPPGQIGDTQYF

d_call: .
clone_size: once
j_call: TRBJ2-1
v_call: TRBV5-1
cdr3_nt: TGCGCCAGCTCCCTGACTGCGCCGGCGAACAATGAGCAGTTCTTC
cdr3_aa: CASSLTAPANNEQFF

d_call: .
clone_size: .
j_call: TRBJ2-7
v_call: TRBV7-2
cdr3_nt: TGTGCCAGCAGCTTAGCGCAGGGGACAAGCGAGCAGTACTTC
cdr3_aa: CASSLAQGTSEQYF

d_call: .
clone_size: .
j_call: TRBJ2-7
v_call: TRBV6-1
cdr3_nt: TGTGCCAGCAGTGAGGTACTGTATTCCGCGTACGAGCAGTACTTC
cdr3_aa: CASSEVLYSAYEQYF

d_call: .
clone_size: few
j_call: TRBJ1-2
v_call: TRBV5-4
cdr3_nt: TGTGCCAGCAGCCCTGACAGGATTAACTATGGCTACACCTTC
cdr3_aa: CASSPDRINYGYTF

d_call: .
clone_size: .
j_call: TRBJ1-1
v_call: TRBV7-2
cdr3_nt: TGTGCCAGCAGCTTAGCGCTTAACAGGAACACTGAAGCTTTCTTT
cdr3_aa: CASSLALNRNTEAFF

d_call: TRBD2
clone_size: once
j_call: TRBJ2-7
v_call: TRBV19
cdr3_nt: TGTGCCAGTAGTCCGGCGGGGGACCAGTCCTACGAGCAGTACTTC
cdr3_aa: CASSPAGDQSYEQYF

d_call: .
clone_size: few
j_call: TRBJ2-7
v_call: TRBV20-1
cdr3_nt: TGCAGTGCTAGGGGCAGGGGCGGGCAGTACTTC
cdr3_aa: CSARGRGGQYF

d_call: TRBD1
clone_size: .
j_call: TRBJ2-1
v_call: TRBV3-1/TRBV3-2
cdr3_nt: TGTGCCAGCAGCCTCCGACCGGACAGGGTGACTAATGAGCAGTTCTTC
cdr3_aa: CASSLRPDRVTNEQFF

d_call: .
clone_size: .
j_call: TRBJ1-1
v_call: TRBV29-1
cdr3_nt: TGCAGCGTTGAAGATCAGGAGGGCGGGAACACTGAAGCTTTCTTT
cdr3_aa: CSVEDQEGGNTEAFF

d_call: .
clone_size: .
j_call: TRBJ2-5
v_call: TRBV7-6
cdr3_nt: TGTGCCAGCAGCTTAGTCGCAGGGGGGCGAGAGACCCAGTACTTC
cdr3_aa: CASSLVAGGRETQYF

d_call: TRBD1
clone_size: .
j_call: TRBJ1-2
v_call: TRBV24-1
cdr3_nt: TGTGCCACCAGTGACCCGGGACAGGGGGTTGGCTACACCTTC
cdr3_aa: CATSDPGQGVGYTF

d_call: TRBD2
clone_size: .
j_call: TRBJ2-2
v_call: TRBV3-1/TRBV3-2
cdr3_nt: TGTGCCAGCACCCGGACTAGCGGGCTGAACACCGGGGAGCTGTTTTTT
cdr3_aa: CASTRTSGLNTGELFF

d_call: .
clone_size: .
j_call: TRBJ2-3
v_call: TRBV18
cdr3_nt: TGTGCCAGCTCACTGGGAGCGGTCACAGATACGCAGTATTTT
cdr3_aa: CASSLGAVTDTQYF

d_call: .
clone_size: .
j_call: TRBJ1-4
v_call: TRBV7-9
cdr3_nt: TGTGCCAGCAGCTTTGAGGCACACCTAAATGAAAAACTGTTTTTT
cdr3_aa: CASSFEAHLNEKLFF

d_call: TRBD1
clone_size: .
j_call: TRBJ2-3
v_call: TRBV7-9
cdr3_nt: TGTGCCAGCAGCTACAGGGGCTTCAACACAGATACGCAGTATTTT
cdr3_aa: CASSYRGFNTDTQYF

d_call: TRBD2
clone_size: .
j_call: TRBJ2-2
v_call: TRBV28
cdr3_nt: TGTGCCAGCAGTTTATCTGGCGGGGGGGCCCTGGTAGGGGAGCTGTTTTTT
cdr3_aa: CASSLSGGGALVGELFF

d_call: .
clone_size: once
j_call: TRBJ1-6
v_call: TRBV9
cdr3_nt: TGTGCCAGCAGCGAAAACCACAGGGATAATTCACCCCTCCACTTT
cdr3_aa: CASSENHRDNSPLHF

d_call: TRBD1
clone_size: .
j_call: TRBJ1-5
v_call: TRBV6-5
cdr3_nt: TGTGCCAGCAGTCCCGTGGACAGGGCCCAGCCCCAGCATTTT
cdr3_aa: CASSPVDRAQPQHF

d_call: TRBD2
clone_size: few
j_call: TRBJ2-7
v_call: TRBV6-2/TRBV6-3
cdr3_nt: TGTGCCAGCAGTAAAAGCGGGGGGGCATTCGAGCAGTACTTC
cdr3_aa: CASSKSGGAFEQYF

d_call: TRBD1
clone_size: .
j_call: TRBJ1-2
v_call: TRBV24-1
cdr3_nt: TGTGCCACCAGTGACCCAGGGGGCGCACGGGATGGCTACACCTTC
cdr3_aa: CATSDPGGARDGYTF

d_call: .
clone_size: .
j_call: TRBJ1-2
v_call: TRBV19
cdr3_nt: TGTGCCAGTAGTATAGGGGGCGGAAACTATGGCTACACCTTC
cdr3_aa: CASSIGGGNYGYTF

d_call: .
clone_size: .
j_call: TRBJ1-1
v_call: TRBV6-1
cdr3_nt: TGTGCCAGCAGTGAAGAAGCCTCGTTGGGACACCAACAAGTTGAAGCTTTCTTT
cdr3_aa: CASSEEASLGHQQVEAFF

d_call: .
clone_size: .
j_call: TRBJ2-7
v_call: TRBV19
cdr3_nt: TGTGCCAGTAGTATGGGACCGGGACTTCGCCTCTACGAGCAGTACTTC
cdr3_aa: CASSMGPGLRLYEQYF

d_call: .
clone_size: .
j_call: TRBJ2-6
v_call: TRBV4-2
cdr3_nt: TGTGCCAGCAGCCAAGTCGAGCCTGGGGCCAACGTCCTGACTTTC
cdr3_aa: CASSQVEPGANVLTF

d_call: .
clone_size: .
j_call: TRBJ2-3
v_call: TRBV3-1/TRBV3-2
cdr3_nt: TGTGCCAGCAGCCAAGGAGCTTTCACAGATACGCAGTATTTT
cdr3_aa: CASSQGAFTDTQYF

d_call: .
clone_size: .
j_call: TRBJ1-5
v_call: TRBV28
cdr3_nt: TGTGCCAGCAGTTTCGCCAGGAGGGACCAGCCCCAGCATTTT
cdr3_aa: CASSFARRDQPQHF

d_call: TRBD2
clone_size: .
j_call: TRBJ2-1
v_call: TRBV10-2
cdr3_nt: TGCGCCAGCAGTGGGACTAGCGGGGCTTCCCGAAGTAGGAATGAGCAGTTCTTC
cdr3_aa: CASSGTSGASRSRNEQFF

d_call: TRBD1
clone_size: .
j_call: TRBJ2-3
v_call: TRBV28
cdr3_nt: TGTGCCAGCAGTTTAACAGGGGGGCCGTCAGATACGCAGTATTTT
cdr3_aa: CASSLTGGPSDTQYF

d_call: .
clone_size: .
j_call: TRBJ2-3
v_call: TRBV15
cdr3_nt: TGTGCCACCAGCAGAGCCGCGGAGGGGACAGATACGCAGTATTTT
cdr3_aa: CATSRAAEGTDTQYF

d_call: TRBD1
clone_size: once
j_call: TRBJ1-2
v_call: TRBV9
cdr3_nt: TGTGCCAGCAGCGTAGATGGCAGGGGGCACTATGGCTACACCTTC
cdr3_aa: CASSVDGRGHYGYTF

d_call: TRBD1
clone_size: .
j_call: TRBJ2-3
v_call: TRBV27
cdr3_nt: TGTGCCAGTGGGACAGGGTGGGCAGATACGCAGTATTTT
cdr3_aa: CASGTGWADTQYF

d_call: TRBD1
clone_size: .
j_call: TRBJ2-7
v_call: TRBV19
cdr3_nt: TGTGCCAGTAGTATGAACCCCCAGGGGGCCGAGCAGTACTTC
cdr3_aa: CASSMNPQGAEQYF

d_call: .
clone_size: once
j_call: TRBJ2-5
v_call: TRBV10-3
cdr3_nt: TGTGCCATCAGTGAGTCATCAGGGGTTGAGACCCAGTACTTC
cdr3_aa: CAISESSGVETQYF

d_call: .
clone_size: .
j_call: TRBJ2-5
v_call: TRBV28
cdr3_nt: TGTGCCAGCAGTTTTGCAGGGAGGGAGACCCAGTACTTC
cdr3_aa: CASSFAGRETQYF

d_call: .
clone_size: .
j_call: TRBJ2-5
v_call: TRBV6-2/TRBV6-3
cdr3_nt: TGTGCCAGCAGTTATCCCAGGGTTGCCCAGGAGACCCAGTACTTC
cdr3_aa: CASSYPRVAQETQYF

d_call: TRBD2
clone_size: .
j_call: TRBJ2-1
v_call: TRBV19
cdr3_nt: TGTGCCAGTAGTATAGTTCTAGCGGGGGGATACAATGAGCAGTTCTTC
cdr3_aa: CASSIVLAGGYNEQFF

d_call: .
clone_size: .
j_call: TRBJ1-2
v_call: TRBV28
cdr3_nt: TGTGCCAGCAGTCTCCGACGAGGGAGTCTTGATGGCTACACCTTC
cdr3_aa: CASSLRRGSLDGYTF

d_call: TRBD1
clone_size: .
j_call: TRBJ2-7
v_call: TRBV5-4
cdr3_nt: TGTGCCAGCAGCTTCCGACAGGGGCACGAGCAGTACTTC
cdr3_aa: CASSFRQGHEQYF

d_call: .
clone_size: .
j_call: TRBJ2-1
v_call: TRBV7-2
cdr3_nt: TGTGCCAGCAGCCCCAAAGGCGTGCGGGGAACGGGATACAATGAGCAGTTCTTC
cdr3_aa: CASSPKGVRGTGYNEQFF

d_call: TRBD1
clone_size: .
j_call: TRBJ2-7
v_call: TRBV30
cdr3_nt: TGTGCCTGGAGTGTACGCCGGGACAGGGGGCAGGACGAGCAGTACTTC
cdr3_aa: CAWSVRRDRGQDEQYF

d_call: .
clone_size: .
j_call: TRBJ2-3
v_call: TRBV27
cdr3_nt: TGTGCCAGCAGTTTATACCAGGGTATGGCGCAGTATTTT
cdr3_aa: CASSLYQGMAQYF

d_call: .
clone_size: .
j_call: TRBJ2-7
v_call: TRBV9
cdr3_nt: TGTGCCAGCAGCCCCCAACCCGGACTAACCGAGCAGTACTTC
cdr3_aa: CASSPQPGLTEQYF

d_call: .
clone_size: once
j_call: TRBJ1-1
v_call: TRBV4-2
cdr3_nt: TGTGCCAGCAGCCAAGATGGGCCCGAAGCTTTCTTT
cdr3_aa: CASSQDGPEAFF

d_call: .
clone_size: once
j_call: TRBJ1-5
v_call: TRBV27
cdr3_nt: TGTGCCAGCAGTGCTAGAACAGGGACCCAGCCCCAGCATTTT
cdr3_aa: CASSARTGTQPQHF

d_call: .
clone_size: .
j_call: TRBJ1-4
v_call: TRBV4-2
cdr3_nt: TGTGCCAGCAGGAAACAGGTCCTCAATGAAAAACTGTTTTTT
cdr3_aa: CASRKQVLNEKLFF

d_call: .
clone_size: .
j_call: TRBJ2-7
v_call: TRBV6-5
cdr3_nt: TGTGCCAGCAGCCTCCAGCCAGGCGAGCAGTACTTC
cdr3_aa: CASSLQPGEQYF

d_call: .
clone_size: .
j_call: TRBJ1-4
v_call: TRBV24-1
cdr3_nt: TGTGCCACCAGTGACCCTTCGACAGGAATAGATGAAAAACTGTTTTTT
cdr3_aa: CATSDPSTGIDEKLFF

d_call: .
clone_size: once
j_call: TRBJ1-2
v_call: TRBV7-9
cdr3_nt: TGTGCCAGCAGCACCCCCAAAACAGGCTATGGCTACACCTTC
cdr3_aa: CASSTPKTGYGYTF

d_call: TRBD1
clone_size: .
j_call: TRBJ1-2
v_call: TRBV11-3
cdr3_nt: TGTGCCAGCAGCCGCACAGGGGACTATGGCTACACCTTC
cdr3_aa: CASSRTGDYGYTF

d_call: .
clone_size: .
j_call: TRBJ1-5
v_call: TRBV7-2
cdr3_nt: TGTGCCAGCAGCCCCCGGGGAGAGAATCAGCCCCAGCATTTT
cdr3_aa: CASSPRGENQPQHF

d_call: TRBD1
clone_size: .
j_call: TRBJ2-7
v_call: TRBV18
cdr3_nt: TGTGCCAGCTCACCGACAGGGGGCCACTCCTACGAGCAGTACTTC
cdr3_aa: CASSPTGGHSYEQYF

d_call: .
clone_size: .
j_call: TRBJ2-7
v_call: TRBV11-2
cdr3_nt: TGTGCCAGCAGCTCAAGCAGGGTCAAGGGCTACGAGCAGTACTTC
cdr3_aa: CASSSSRVKGYEQYF

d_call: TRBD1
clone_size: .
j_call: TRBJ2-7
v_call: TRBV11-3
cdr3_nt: TGTGCCAGCAGCTCCGGGACAGGGAGCTACGAGCAGTACTTC
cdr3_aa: CASSSGTGSYEQYF